This TCR beta chain was profiled in a study of T cells after yellow fever vaccination. With 5 bases removed from V and 1 base from J, the gap between germline ends came to 8 bases. The CDR3 loop spans 13 amino acids. Germline V lookup: CDR1 LNHDA, CDR2 SQIVND (reference sequence). By 5'RACE template switching, TCR cDNA was produced, with a universal primer site and UMIs added in the process. TCRdb itself ran the 5' RACE reads through MiXCR, one entry per CDR3 protein. The sample contains under 600,000 distinct CDR3 sequences, approximately 15% of which appear only once. The V gene is TRBV19, the J gene TRBJ1-2; D unclear. This specimen consisted of PBMCs, obtained on the day of the yellow fever booster vaccination. The sequence came from a man aged 30 to 39 who received the YFV17D yellow fever vaccine. CDR3 residues: CASSGTDNYGYTF. In DNA, the CDR3 is TGTGCCAGTAGTGGAACGGATAACTATGGCTACACCTTC.